Listed below are T cell receptor beta chains from one sample, sequenced in a study of blood T cells in healthy people across ages. Using its own MiXCR run on the 5' RACE reads, TCRdb lists one record per CDR3 protein. The sample holds about 1.4 million distinct CDR3 sequences, 59% seen once. Source material: blood. The receptor set was obtained from a young man in good health. CDR3s include the opening cysteine and the closing phenylalanine or tryptophan. The D gene is left open where the match is weak. Only some rows state a clone size, as once, few, many or a class for expanded clones.

d_call	cdr3_length	v_call	j_call	clone_size	cdr3_nt	cdr3_aa
NA	12	TRBV20-1	TRBJ2-7	NA	TGCAGTGCTAAGGGTAATGCCTACGAGCAGTACTTC	CSAKGNAYEQYF
NA	16	TRBV11-2	TRBJ2-3	NA	TGTGCCAGCAACAGGGTTCAGGGTGCCACATTGGATACGCAGTATTTT	CASNRVQGATLDTQYF
NA	14	TRBV6-6	TRBJ1-1	once	TGTGCCAGCACTCAGGCGGAGGCTTTCACTGAAGCTTTCTTT	CASTQAEAFTEAFF
NA	13	TRBV6-1	TRBJ1-2	NA	TGTGCCAGCAGTGAAGCAGGGGCCTGGGGCTACACCTTC	CASSEAGAWGYTF
TRBD2	15	TRBV7-9	TRBJ2-3	NA	TGTGCCAGCAGCTACCCAGCGGGAAGCACAGATACGCAGTATTTT	CASSYPAGSTDTQYF
NA	13	TRBV6-1	TRBJ1-2	few	TGTGCCAGCAGCTCGACAGGAGAGTATGGCTACACCTTC	CASSSTGEYGYTF
NA	14	TRBV2	TRBJ1-2	few	TGTGCCAGCAGTTATTCAGGGCTGGGCTATGGCTACACCTTC	CASSYSGLGYGYTF
NA	14	TRBV11-2	TRBJ2-1	NA	TGTGCCTGCAGCTTAGGACAGACGGGTGGTGAGCAGTTCTTC	CACSLGQTGGEQFF
TRBD1	16	TRBV5-1	TRBJ1-4	few	TGCGCCAGCAGCCGGACAGGGGGGACAACTAATGAAAAACTGTTTTTT	CASSRTGGTTNEKLFF
NA	14	TRBV2	TRBJ1-2	NA	TGTGCCAGCAGTGAAGAAGAGGCCACCTATGGCTACACCTTC	CASSEEEATYGYTF
TRBD1	13	TRBV20-1	TRBJ1-1	NA	TGCAGTGCTAGGGGAGACAGGGCCACTGAAGCTTTCTTT	CSARGDRATEAFF
NA	14	TRBV6-1	TRBJ1-5	NA	TGTGCCAGCAGTGAAGGCACCTTCAATCAGCCCCAGCATTTT	CASSEGTFNQPQHF
TRBD1	15	TRBV4-3	TRBJ1-1	once	TGCGCCAGCAGCCAATGGGGACAGGGGGGCACTGAAGCTTTCTTT	CASSQWGQGGTEAFF
TRBD1	16	TRBV6-6	TRBJ1-1	NA	TGTGCCAGTCAAAAACCGGGACAGAGGATGAACACTGAAGCTTTCTTT	CASQKPGQRMNTEAFF
TRBD2	18	TRBV6-6	TRBJ2-7	few	TGTGCCAGCTGGGGCCAGGGACTAGCGGGGGGGCGGTACTACGAGCAGTACTTC	CASWGQGLAGGRYYEQYF
NA	12	TRBV7-9	TRBJ1-1	few	TGTGCCAGCAGGCACCGGGACACTGAAGCTTTCTTT	CASRHRDTEAFF
TRBD2	18	TRBV6-2/TRBV6-3	TRBJ2-3	NA	TGTGCCAGCAGTTACTCGGTGTTCGGGGGGGAAGGCACAGATACGCAGTATTTT	CASSYSVFGGEGTDTQYF
NA	16	TRBV6-5	TRBJ1-2	few	TGTGCCAGCAGTTACTCGGCCATCTTCAACGTCTATGGCTACACCTTC	CASSYSAIFNVYGYTF
NA	13	TRBV6-5	TRBJ1-2	NA	TGTGCCAGCCGTGGGACCCTTAACTATGGCTACACCTTC	CASRGTLNYGYTF
NA	14	TRBV3-1	TRBJ1-2	NA	TGTGCCAGCAGCCAAGGTACACCACACTATGGCTACACCTTC	CASSQGTPHYGYTF
TRBD2	15	TRBV20-1	TRBJ2-5	NA	TGCAGTGCTAGTGGTAGCGGGGGGTCCCAAGAGACCCAGTACTTC	CSASGSGGSQETQYF
NA	14	TRBV14	TRBJ2-5	NA	TGTGCCAGCAGCCAAGTTTTGAGGGAAGGGACCCAGTACTTC	CASSQVLREGTQYF
NA	14	TRBV24-1	TRBJ2-6	few	TGTGCCACCAGTACGGGGTCTGGGGCCAACGTCCTGACTTTC	CATSTGSGANVLTF
TRBD1	20	TRBV7-6	TRBJ2-6	NA	TGTGCCAGCAGCTTTAACCTGGACAGGGAAGCCTTCTCTGGGGCCAACGTCCTGACTTTC	CASSFNLDREAFSGANVLTF
NA	13	TRBV5-1	TRBJ2-5	NA	TGCGCCAGCAGCCCCTCTAGGGAGGAGACCCAGTACTTC	CASSPSREETQYF
TRBD2	16	TRBV20-1	TRBJ2-5	NA	TGCAGTGCTAGAGAAGGAGCGACTAGCGGGAAAGAGACCCAGTACTTC	CSAREGATSGKETQYF
NA	15	TRBV27	TRBJ2-7	NA	TGTGCCAGCAGTCTTATCGTCACTCCTACCTACGAGCAGTACTTC	CASSLIVTPTYEQYF